This T cell receptor (beta chain) originates from a study of T cells in localized non-small cell lung cancer (dated by TCRdb to the early 2020s). Context from the whole study: The study analyzed T cell repertoires of hundreds of early-stage NSCLC patients, comparing tumors and uninvolved tumor-adjacent lungs. The cohort consisted of 200 to 250 treatment-naive NSCLC patients whose localized lung tumors had been resected. The mean age of the NSCLC patients was 50 to 85 years, with 130 or so men and over 100 women.

The immunoSEQ Assay was used to sequence TCR beta CDR3 regions from DNA. Turning to the authors' computational methods: T cell density was computed as TCR beta template counts normalized to usable DNA estimated by amplifying housekeeping genes. Using the preseqR package, richness was estimated by extrapolating to 120,000 templates for tissue samples and 400,000 templates for PBMC samples. Clonality was defined as one minus Pielou's evenness. To identify tissue-enriched TCRs, differential abundance testing was run on productive amino-acid clonotypes with a minimum total count of 5 and an alpha of 0.1. Repertoire overlap between compartments was quantified with the Jaccard Index and Morisita Overlap Index. TCR beta CDR3s were clustered by GLIPH together with public tetramer-defined viral CDR3s, and at least three viral sequences plus V-gene enrichment were required for viral motifs. TCRdb limited this immuneACCESS table to in-frame rearrangements with V and J called. A share of clones is missing; checked studies link under half to unresolved V genes, and the rest is unexplained. Clonal size and the V and J genes are those of that table, whereas D and trimming came from the DNA. In all, the sample holds over 35,000 clones, and around 86% of those were seen once. In total, the top ten clones hold roughly 7.3% of the sample.

The V end loses 3 bases and the J end loses 6 bases, and a stretch of 9 bases separates them. Including cysteine and phenylalanine, the CDR3 has 14 amino acids. Only CDR3 DNA remains: 42 bases, in frame from the first base. CDR1 and CDR2 are read off the germline V gene (reference sequence) as MNHEY and SMNVEV. At diagnosis, tumor, uninvolved tumor-adjacent lung and peripheral blood were collected and then preserved as a mix of FFPE and fresh-frozen material. For TCR repertoire profiling, the blood samples were analyzed as peripheral blood mononuclear cells. The study at large found these results: Of the top 100 tumor clones, a median of roughly 60 were detected in paired uninvolved adjacent lung; roughly 26 were also among that lung's top 100. Longer overall survival was associated with higher blood T cell density, whereas shorter survival was associated with higher adjacent-lung clonality. Because the study design was exploratory, TCR variables were selected using unadjusted p-values without false-discovery rate correction. Uninvolved tumor-adjacent lung showed the highest T cell clonality, higher than tumor, which suggests more focused antigenic responses in the adjacent lung. Because multi-region tumor sequencing was not done, intratumor heterogeneity could not be ruled out.

Worth noting for this clone: It lacks a known antigen. One base away there is no much larger clone; base qualities are not given.

The rearranged chain carries TRBV27 and TRBJ1-6; there is no confident call for the D gene. The TCR sequence derives from a male donor at least 60 years old with stage II lung adenocarcinoma. Sequences were derived from peripheral blood mononuclear cells, sampled before any cancer treatment. The nucleotide sequence reads as follows: TGTGCCAGCAGTTTCGGTCCCTTTAATTCACCCCTCCACTTT. Its coded protein is CASSFGPFNSPLHF.